A single sample is the source of the 4 T cell receptor beta chains below, sequenced in a study of T cells in Graves' hyperthyroidism and ophthalmopathy (dated by TCRdb to about 2019). Library method: multiplex PCR. Instrument on record: Illumina HiSeq 2000. TCR beta CDR3 regions were amplified from RNA transcripts. The TCR CDR3 was subjected to a first round of RT-PCR using the HTBI primer set and the Qiagen OneStep RT-PCR kit. In-frame beta chains were kept once TCRdb had trimmed the public reads at Q25 with fastp and called clones with MiXCR. Each entry merges the rows of one CDR3 protein and shows their most common DNA and genes. Present in this sample are more than 550,000 distinct CDR3 sequences, around a sixth of which were seen just once. The ten largest make up roughly a sixth of the sample. The sequenced material came from blood. The receptors originated from a man aged 50-60 years with Graves' hyperthyroidism.

The chain joins TRBV20-1 to TRBJ2-7, with 8 bases fitting TRBD2. There are 13 residues in the CDR3. The germline V gene encodes CDR1 DFQATT and CDR2 SNEGSKA (reference sequence). V gave up 2 bases and J gave up 3 bases; unmatched junction bases: 3. In DNA, the CDR3 is TGCAGTGCTAGAAAGCGGGAGAGCTACGAGCAGTACTTC. Its translation is CSARKRESYEQYF.

This clonotype came up many times. The rearrangement links TRBV28 to TRBJ2-1; a possible D gene is TRBD2 (5 bases). V lost 5 bases, J lost 3 bases, and 14 bases lay in between. Germline V lookup: CDR1 MDHEN, CDR2 SYDVKM. The CDR3 has 15 residues. CDR3 residues: CASSPRGSYYNEQFF. In nucleotides, the CDR3 is TGTGCCAGCAGTCCCCGCGGGTCGTACTACAATGAGCAGTTCTTC.

Many counts were recorded for this clonotype. The chain has TRBV28 and TRBJ1-2; 10 bases line up with TRBD1. The CDR3 contains 18 residues. After removal of 8 bases from V and 0 bases from J, the junction contained 15 bases not matched to a gene. In germline, CDR1 is MDHEN, CDR2 SYDVKM. DNA for the CDR3: TGTGCCAGCGATTCCACCCCGGGACAGGGGAAAGCTAACTATGGCTACACCTTC. As protein: CASDSTPGQGKANYGYTF.

The gene calls are TRBV4-3 and TRBJ1-1, with a weak D call TRBD1 (5 bases). Germline lookup yields CDR1 LGHNA and CDR2 YSLEER. The CDR3 is 15 residues long. V was trimmed by 0 bases and J by 4 bases, leaving 12 bases between them. CDR3 residues: CASSQDAQGGTEAFF. CDR3 nucleotide sequence: TGCGCCAGCAGCCAAGATGCTCAGGGTGGCACTGAAGCTTTCTTT.